The clone carrying this TCR beta chain was picked up a small number of times. Its antigen is still unknown. Amplified TCR beta CDR3 regions derived from RNA transcripts. The study used the HTBI primer set for a first-round RT-PCR of the TCR CDR3. MiXCR, run by TCRdb on the multiplex PCR reads, gives a single entry per CDR3 protein. Here the sample spans about 360,000 distinct CDR3 sequences, approximately 14% being singletons. PBMCs were collected from an approximately 9.3 ml volume of fresh peripheral blood. The source of the sample is a study of T cells in Graves' hyperthyroidism and ophthalmopathy. The overall study: At initial diagnosis, before any treatment had begun, peripheral blood was obtained.

CDR3 length: 15 residues. After removal of 6 bases from V and 0 bases from J, the junction contained 4 bases not matched to a gene. CDR1 is MNHEY and CDR2 is SMNVEV in the germline V gene (reference sequence). Study-wide results and limits: From stable hyperthyroidism, ophthalmopathy was separated by a 13 V-J model.

The material sequenced was blood. The receptor's source is a woman aged 18-29 years with Graves' hyperthyroidism that later progressed to Graves' ophthalmopathy. V is TRBV27 and J is TRBJ2-7; TRBD2 agrees at 11 bases. CDR3 sequence (DNA): TGTGCCAGCAGGTTAGCGGGAGGGGGCTCCTACGAGCAGTACTTC. It encodes CASRLAGGGSYEQYF.